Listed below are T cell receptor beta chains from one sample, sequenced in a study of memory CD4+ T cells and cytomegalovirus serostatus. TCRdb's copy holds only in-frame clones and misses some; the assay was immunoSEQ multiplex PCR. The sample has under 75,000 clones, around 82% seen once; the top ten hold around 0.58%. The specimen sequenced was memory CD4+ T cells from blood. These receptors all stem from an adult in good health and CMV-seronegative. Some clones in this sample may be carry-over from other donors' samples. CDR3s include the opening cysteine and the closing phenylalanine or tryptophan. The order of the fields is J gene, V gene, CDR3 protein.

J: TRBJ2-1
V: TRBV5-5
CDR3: CASRGGVRTYEQFF

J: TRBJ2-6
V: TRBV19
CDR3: CASSIPYSGANVLTF

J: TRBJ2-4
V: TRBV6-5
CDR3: CASSQAAGVQNIQYF

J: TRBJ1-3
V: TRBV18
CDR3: CASSPLGATGNTIYF

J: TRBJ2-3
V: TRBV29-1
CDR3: CSAEASTDTQYF

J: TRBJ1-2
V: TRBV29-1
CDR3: CSVGDRGAGGYGYTF

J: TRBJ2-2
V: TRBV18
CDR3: CASSPGAGSIGGELFF

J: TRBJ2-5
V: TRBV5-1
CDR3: CASSLGTSGGARTQETQYF

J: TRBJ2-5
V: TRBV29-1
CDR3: CSVLPLAAQETQYF

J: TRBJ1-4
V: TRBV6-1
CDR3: CASSANPTGANEKLFF

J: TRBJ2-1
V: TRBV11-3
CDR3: CASSLVGQDGNEQFF

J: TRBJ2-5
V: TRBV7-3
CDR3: CASSPSMGETQYF

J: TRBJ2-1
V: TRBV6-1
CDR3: CASRGSGSYEQFF

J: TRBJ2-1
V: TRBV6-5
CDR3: CASSYRGGPDEQFF

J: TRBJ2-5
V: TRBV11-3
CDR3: CASSLGGYQETQYF

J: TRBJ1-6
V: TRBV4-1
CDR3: CASSQVNMGLRNSPLHF

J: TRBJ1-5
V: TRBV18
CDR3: CASSPGQGGNQPQHF

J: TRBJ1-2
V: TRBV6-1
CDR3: CASGTRTGSNYGYTF

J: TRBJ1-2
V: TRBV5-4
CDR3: CASRQEGGNYGYTF

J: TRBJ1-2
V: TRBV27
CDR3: CASSLLAGEGANYGYTF

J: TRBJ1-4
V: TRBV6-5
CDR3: CASSYSGGTNEKLFF

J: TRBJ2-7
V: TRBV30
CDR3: CAWSLGDEQYF

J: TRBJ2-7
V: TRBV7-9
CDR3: CASSATGPPSYEQYF

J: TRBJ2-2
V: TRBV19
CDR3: CASLPGTTNTGELFF

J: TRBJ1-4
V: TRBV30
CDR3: CAWVDPGGSEKLFF

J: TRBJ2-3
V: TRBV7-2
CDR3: CASSSLIGDTQYF

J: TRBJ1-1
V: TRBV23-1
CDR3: CASSQIEGGNTEAFF

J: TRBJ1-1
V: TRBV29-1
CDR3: CSVVPLSGAVNTEAFF

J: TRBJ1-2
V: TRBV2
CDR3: CASSVGPYGYTF

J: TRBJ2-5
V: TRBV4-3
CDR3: CASSQEAKETQYF

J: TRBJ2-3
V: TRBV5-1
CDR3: CASSLAASGGAWDTQYF